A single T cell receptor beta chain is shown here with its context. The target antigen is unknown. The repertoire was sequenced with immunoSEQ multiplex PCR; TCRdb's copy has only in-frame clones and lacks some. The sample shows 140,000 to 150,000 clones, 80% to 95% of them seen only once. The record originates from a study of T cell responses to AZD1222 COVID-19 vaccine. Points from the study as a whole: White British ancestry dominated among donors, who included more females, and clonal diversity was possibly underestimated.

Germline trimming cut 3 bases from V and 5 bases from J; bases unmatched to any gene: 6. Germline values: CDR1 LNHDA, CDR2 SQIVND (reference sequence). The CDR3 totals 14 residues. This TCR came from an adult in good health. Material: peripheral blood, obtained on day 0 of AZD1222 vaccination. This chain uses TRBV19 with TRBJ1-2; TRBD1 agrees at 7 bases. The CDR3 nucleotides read TGTGCCAGTAGTATTAGAGGGGGCGAATATGGCTACACCTTC. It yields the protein CASSIRGGEYGYTF.